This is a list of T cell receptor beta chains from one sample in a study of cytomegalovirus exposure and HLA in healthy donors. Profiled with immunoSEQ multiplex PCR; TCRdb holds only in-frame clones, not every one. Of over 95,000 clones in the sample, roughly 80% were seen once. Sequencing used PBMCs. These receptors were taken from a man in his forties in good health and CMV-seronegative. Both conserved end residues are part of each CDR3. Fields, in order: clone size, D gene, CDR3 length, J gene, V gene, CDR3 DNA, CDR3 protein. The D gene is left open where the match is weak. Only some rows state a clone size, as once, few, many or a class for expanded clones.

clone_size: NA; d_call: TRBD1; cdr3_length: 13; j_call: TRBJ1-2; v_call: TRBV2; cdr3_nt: TGTGCCAGCAGTGGGCGGACAGGGGATGGCTACACCTTC; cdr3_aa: CASSGRTGDGYTF
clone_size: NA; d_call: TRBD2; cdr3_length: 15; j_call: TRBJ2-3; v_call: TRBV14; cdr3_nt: TGTGCCAGCAGCCCCAGAACCGGGAGGGAAGATACGCAGTATTTT; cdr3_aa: CASSPRTGREDTQYF
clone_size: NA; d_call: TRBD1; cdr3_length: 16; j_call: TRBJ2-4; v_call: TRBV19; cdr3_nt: TGTGCCAGTAGCAGGGACAGGGAAGTAGCCAAAAACATTCAGTACTTC; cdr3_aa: CASSRDREVAKNIQYF
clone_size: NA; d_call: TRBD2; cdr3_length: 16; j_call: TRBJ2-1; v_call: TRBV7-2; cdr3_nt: TGTGCCAGCAGCTCCGGTGGGACTAGCGCCTTCAATGAGCAGTTCTTC; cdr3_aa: CASSSGGTSAFNEQFF
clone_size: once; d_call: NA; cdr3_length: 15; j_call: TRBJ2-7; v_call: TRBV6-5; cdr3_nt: TGTGCCAGCAGTTACCGGGCAGGGGTCCCCTACGAGCAGTACTTC; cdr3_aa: CASSYRAGVPYEQYF
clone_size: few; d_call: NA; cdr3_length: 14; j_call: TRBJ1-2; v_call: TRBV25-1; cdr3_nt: TGTGCCAGCAGTGAGGGGGCACGGTTCTATGGCTACACCTTC; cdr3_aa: CASSEGARFYGYTF
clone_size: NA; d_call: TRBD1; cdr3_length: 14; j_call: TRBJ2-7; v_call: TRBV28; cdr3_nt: TGTGCCAGCAGTTTCCGGGACAGACCCTACGAGCAGTACTTC; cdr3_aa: CASSFRDRPYEQYF
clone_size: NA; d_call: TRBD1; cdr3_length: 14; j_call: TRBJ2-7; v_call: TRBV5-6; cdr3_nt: TGTGCCAGCAGTTTCGGACAGGGGTTCTACGAGCAGTACTTC; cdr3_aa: CASSFGQGFYEQYF
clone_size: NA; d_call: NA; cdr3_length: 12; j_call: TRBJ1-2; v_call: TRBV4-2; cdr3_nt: TGTGCCAGCAGGCGCTGGGACATCGGCTACACCTTC; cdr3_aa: CASRRWDIGYTF
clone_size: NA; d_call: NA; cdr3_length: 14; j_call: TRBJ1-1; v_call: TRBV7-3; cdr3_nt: TGTGCCAGCAGCCCGACTACACAGAACACTGAAGCTTTCTTT; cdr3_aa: CASSPTTQNTEAFF
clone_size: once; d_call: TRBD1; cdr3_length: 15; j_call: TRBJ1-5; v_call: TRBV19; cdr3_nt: TGTGCCAGTAGTCGCCGACAGGGGGACAATCAGCCCCAGCATTTT; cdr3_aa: CASSRRQGDNQPQHF
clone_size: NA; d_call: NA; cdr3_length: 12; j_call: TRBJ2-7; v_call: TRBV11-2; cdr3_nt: TGTGCCAGCAGCTTTTGGGAGTACGAGCAGTACTTC; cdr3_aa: CASSFWEYEQYF
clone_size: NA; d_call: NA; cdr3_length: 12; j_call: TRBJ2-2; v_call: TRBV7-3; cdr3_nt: TGTGCCAGCAGCTTTAGTGCCGGGGAGCTGTTTTTT; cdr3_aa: CASSFSAGELFF
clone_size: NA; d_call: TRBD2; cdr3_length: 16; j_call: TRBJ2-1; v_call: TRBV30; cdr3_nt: TGTGCCTGGAGGTTTGCGGGGGGGCCTGGTTACAATGAGCAGTTCTTC; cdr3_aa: CAWRFAGGPGYNEQFF
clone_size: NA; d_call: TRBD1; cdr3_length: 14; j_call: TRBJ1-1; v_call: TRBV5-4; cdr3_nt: TGTGCCAGCAGCTCGGGACAGGAGAACACTGAAGCTTTCTTT; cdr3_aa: CASSSGQENTEAFF
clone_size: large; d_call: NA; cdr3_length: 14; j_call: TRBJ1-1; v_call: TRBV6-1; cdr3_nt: TGTGCCAGCAGTGAGGGAGAACAGAACACTGAAGCTTTCTTT; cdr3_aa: CASSEGEQNTEAFF
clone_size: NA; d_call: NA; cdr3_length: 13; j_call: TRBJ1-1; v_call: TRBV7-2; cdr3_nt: TGTGCCAGCAGATCCGTAGGTGTCCAGGCAGCTTTCTTT; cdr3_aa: CASRSVGVQAAFF
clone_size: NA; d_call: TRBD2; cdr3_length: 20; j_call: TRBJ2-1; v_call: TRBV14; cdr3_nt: TGTGCCAGCAGCCAAGGTCGGGGACTAGCGGGGGTTACCGGCTACAATGAGCAGTTCTTC; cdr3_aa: CASSQGRGLAGVTGYNEQFF
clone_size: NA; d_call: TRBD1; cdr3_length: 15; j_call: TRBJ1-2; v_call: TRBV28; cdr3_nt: TGTGCCAGCAGTTTGGGACAGCGAAGCGGCTATGGCTACACCTTC; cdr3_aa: CASSLGQRSGYGYTF
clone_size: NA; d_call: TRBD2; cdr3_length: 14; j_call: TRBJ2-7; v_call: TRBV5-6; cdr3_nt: TGTGCCAGCAGCTTGGGGACTAGGGCCTACGAGCAGTACTTC; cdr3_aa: CASSLGTRAYEQYF
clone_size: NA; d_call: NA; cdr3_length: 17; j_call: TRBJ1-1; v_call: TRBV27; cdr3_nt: TGTGCCAGCAGTAATTATCCCCTCCAGGGTAAGAACACTGAAGCTTTCTTT; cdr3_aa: CASSNYPLQGKNTEAFF
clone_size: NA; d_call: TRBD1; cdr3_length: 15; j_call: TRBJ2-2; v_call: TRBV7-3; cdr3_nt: TGTGCCAGCAGCCTAGACAGGGGAAACACCGGGGAGCTGTTTTTT; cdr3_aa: CASSLDRGNTGELFF
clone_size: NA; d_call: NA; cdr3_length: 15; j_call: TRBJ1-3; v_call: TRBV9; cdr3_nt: TGTGCCAGCAGCGTAGGAGGATCTCCTGGAAACACCATATATTTT; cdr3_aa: CASSVGGSPGNTIYF
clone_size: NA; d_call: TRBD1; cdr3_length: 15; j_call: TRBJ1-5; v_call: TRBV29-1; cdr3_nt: TGCAGCGTTGAAGTAGGCGGGACAGGGAATCAGCCCCAGCATTTT; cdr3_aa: CSVEVGGTGNQPQHF
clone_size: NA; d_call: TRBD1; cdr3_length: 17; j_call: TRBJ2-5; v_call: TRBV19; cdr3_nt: TGTGCCCTCACCGGGACAGGGGGCGCACGGGGCCAAGAGACCCAGTACTTC; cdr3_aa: CALTGTGGARGQETQYF
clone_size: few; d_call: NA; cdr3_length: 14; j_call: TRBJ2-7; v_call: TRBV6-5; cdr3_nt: TGTGCCAGCTCTCTCGGCCTAGCCGCATACGAGCAGTACTTC; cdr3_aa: CASSLGLAAYEQYF
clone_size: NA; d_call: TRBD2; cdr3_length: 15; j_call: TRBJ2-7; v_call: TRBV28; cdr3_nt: TGTGCCAGCAGGCAGAGACTAGCGGGGGCCTACGAGCAGTACTTC; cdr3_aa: CASRQRLAGAYEQYF
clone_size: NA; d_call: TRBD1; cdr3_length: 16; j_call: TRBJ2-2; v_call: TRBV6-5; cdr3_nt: TGTGCCAGCAGTTACTCGCGACAGGGATCCACCGGGGAGCTGTTTTTT; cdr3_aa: CASSYSRQGSTGELFF
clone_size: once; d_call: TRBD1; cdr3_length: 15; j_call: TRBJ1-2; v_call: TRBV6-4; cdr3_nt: TGTGCCAGCAGACTGGGACAGGGGGCTGGCTATGGCTACACCTTC; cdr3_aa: CASRLGQGAGYGYTF
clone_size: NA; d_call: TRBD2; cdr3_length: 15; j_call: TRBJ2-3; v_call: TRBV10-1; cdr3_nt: TGCGCCAGCAGTGTCGGGACTAGCGGCACAGATACGCAGTATTTT; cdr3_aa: CASSVGTSGTDTQYF
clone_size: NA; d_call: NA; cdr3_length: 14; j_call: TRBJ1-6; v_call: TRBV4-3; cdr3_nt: TGCGCCAGCAGCCACTCCGTGGAGGCATCACCCCTCCACTTT; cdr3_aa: CASSHSVEASPLHF
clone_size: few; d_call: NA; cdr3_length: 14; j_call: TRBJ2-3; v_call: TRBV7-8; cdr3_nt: TGTGCCAGCAGCGGTAGGAGGAACACAGATACGCAGTATTTT; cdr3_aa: CASSGRRNTDTQYF
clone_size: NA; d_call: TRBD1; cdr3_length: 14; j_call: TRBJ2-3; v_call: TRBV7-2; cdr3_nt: TGTGCCAGCAGCTCGACAGGGGGCAAAGATACGCAGTATTTT; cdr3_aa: CASSSTGGKDTQYF
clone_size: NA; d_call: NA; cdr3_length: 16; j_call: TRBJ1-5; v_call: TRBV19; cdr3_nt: TGTGCCAGTAGTATCCCCCGCCGGGACGGGGGGGGGCCCCAGCATTTT; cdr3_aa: CASSIPRRDGGGPQHF
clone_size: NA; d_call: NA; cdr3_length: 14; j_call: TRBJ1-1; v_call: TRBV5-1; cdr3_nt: TGCGCCAGCAGCTTGGCCGAGTCCTACACTGAAGCTTTCTTT; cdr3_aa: CASSLAESYTEAFF
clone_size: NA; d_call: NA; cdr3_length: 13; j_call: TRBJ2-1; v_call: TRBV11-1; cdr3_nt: TGTGCCAGCAGCTTATTGCCCAGCAATGAGCAGTTCTTC; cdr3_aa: CASSLLPSNEQFF
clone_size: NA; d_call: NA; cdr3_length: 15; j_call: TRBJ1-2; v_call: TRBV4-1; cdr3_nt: TGCGCCAGCAGCCAAGAGGGGAGGAACCACTATGGCTACACCTTC; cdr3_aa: CASSQEGRNHYGYTF
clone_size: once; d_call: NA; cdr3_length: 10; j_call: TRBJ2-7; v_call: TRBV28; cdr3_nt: TGTGCCAGCCAATCCCCCGAGCAGTACTTC; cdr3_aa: CASQSPEQYF
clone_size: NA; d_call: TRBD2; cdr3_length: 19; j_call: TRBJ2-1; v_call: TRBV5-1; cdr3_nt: TGCGCCAGCAGCTTCTTGGGACTAGCGGGCTCCAGCTCCTACAATGAGCAGTTCTTC; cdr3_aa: CASSFLGLAGSSSYNEQFF
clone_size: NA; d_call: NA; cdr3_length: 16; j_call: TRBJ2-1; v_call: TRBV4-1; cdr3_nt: TGCGCCAGCAGCCAAGATCGAGGGCTTCTTTACAATGAGCAGTTCTTC; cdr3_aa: CASSQDRGLLYNEQFF
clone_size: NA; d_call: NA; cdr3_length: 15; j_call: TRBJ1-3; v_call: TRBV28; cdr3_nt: TGTGCCAGCAGTTTGGACAGTGTTAAGGGAAACACCATATATTTT; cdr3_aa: CASSLDSVKGNTIYF
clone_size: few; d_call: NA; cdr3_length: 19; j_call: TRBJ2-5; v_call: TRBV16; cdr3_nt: TGTGCCAGCAGCCAATCTGTAGGGAGGAGGGGCCTCCTCCAAGAGACCCAGTACTTC; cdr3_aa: CASSQSVGRRGLLQETQYF
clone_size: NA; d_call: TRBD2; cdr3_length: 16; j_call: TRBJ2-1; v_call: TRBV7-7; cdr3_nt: TGTGCCAGCAGCTTAGCTACTAGCGGGCCCTACAATGAGCAGTTCTTC; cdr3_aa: CASSLATSGPYNEQFF
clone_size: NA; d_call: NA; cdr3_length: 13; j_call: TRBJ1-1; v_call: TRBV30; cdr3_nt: TGTGCCTGGAGGGGACAAGTGAACACTGAAGCTTTCTTT; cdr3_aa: CAWRGQVNTEAFF
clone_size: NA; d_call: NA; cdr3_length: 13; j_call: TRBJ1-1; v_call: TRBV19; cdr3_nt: TGTGCCAGTAGCCGTTCCCCAGGTGAAGAAGCTTTCTTT; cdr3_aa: CASSRSPGEEAFF
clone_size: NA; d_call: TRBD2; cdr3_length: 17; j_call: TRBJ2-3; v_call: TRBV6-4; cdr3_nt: TGTGCCAGCAGTCGTGCTAGCGGGGCTGGCCTTCCAGATACGCAGTATTTT; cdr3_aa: CASSRASGAGLPDTQYF
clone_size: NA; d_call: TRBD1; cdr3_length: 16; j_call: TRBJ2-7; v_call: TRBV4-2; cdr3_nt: TGTGCCAGCAGCCAACCCCCGGGACAGGGGCGCGACGAGCAGTACTTC; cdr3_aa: CASSQPPGQGRDEQYF
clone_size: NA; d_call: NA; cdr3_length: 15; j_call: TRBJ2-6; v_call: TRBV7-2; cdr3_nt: TGTGCCAGCAGCTTTGGTGGGCTGGGGGCCAACGTCCTGACTTTC; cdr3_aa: CASSFGGLGANVLTF
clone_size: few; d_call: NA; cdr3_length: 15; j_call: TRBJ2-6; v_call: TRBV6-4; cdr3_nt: TGTGCCAGCAGTCCCACTGATTCTGGGGCCAACGTCCTGACTTTC; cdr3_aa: CASSPTDSGANVLTF
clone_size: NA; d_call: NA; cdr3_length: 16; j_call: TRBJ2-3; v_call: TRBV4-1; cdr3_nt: TGCGCCAGCAGCCAAGGGAGCGAGAAAATCACAGATACGCAGTATTTT; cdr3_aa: CASSQGSEKITDTQYF
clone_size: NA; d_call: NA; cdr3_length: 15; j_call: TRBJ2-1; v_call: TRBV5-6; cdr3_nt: TGTGCCAGCAGCCCGGCGCCTAGAAGCTACAATGAGCAGTTCTTC; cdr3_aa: CASSPAPRSYNEQFF
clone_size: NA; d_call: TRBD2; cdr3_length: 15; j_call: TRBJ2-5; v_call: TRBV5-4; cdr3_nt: TGTGCCAGCAGCCCCGGGGGGGGATGGAAAAAGACCCAGTACTTC; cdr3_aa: CASSPGGGWKKTQYF